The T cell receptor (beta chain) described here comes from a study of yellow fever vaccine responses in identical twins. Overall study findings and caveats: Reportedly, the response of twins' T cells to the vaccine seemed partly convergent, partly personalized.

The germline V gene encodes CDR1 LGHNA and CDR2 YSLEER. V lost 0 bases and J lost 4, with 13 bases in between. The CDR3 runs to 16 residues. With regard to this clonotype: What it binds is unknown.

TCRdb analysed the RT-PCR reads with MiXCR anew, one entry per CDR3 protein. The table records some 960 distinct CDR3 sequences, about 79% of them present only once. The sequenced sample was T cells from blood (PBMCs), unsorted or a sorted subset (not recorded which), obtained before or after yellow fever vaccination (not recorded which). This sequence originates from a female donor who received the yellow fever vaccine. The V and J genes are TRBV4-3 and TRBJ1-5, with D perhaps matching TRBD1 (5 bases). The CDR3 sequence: CASSQEVEGRNQPQHF. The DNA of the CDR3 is TGCGCCAGCAGCCAAGAAGTTGAGGGGCGGAATCAGCCCCAGCATTTT.